This T cell receptor beta chain was obtained from a study of cytomegalovirus exposure and HLA in healthy donors. This CDR3 is 14 amino acids long. V was clipped by 4 bases and J by 9 bases; unmatched bases: 8. Germline CDR1 and CDR2: MNHEY and SMNVEV (reference sequence). Only in-frame clones appear in the TCRdb table, and some are missing; sequencing was by immunoSEQ multiplex PCR. The profile shows fewer than 200,000 clones, 65% to 85% of them singletons. The donors were part of the validation cohort of roughly 110 subjects. That cohort was separate from the first cohort, which comprised fewer than 800 subjects.

The source of this sequence is a woman aged 18 to 35 in good health and CMV-seropositive. J is TRBJ2-1 and V is TRBV27, with TRBD2 matching over 8 bases. The sequenced material came from PBMCs. The CDR3 DNA sequence: TGTGCCAGCAGTTACCCGGGGGGGCATGGTGAGCAGTTCTTC. This gives the protein CASSYPGGHGEQFF.